This section outlines one T cell receptor beta chain sequence together with its context. No cognate antigen has been identified for it. Base qualities were left out, and no much larger clone turns up one base away. The V end gives up 4 bases and the J end 4 bases, leaving 7 bases in the junction not matched to a gene. The CDR3, from cysteine to phenylalanine, totals 15 residues. CDR3 DNA is the only sequence kept; it has 45 bases, read in frame from the first base. Looking up the germline V gene yields CDR1 SGHRS and CDR2 YFSETQ. The sample belongs to a study of blood T cell repertoires in COVID-19 (TCRdb year 2020). For context, the study as a whole: Samples covering the acute and convalescent phases of COVID-19 were provided by collaborators in the United States, Italy and Spain. The prospective study material was composed of cDNA or gDNA derived from T cells, B-cell-depleted T cells, or PBMCs. Deeply sampled blood TCRbeta repertoires from subjects exposed to, actively infected with, or recovered from COVID-19 were included in the dataset. The repertoires were released in a freely available public database intended as a resource for research on the immune response to SARS-CoV-2. Samples were obtained from the ongoing ImmuneRACE study (first 160 participants) and from roughly 1,300 subjects provided by 6 global collaborators. Sample metadata almost always included a de-identified subject ID, COVID-19 status, age in years and sex. HLA class I and class II types, where available, came from metadata supplied by the sample provider rather than from assay-based typing. Study-wide findings and limitations: Clinical and demographic metadata were provided uncurated, with the amount varying by source and participant.

The immunoSEQ Assay, a bias-controlled multiplex PCR, was used to amplify TCRbeta CDR3 regions from genomic DNA. On the authors' methods: Within the assay, amplification of reference gene primers was used to estimate how many nucleated cells each sample contained. To quantify the absolute abundance of each unique TCRbeta CDR3 rearrangement, sequence reads were collapsed and filtered. For each sample, productive Simpson clonality was calculated by taking the square root of Simpson's diversity index across productive rearrangements. TCRdb took this table from immuneACCESS and kept in-frame rearrangements with V and J called. Such tables lack part of the clones; where checked against another copy, unresolved V genes explain under half of the gap, and the rest is unexplained. V and J calls and clone size are given by that table; D and trimming were obtained from the DNA. Counted in this sample were about 50,000 clones; roughly 90% of them appeared once. The ten largest clones capture roughly 2% of the sample.

Whole blood was collected in K2EDTA tubes by collaborating institutions according to the institutions' own protocols. For TCRbeta analysis, collaborators shipped samples as frozen whole blood, isolated PBMCs, or DNA extracted from either of those sample types. Input material: peripheral blood. The chain links TRBV5-1 with TRBJ2-7; 11 middle bases align to TRBD2. This TCR derives from a human donor in a cohort sampled during active COVID-19. The DNA reads as follows: TGCGCCAGCAGCAGTCCGGGACTAGCGGATTACGAGCAGTACTTC. It specifies CASSSPGLADYEQYF.